The rows below give T cell receptor beta chains drawn from one sample of a study of cytomegalovirus exposure and HLA in healthy donors. Here immunoSEQ multiplex PCR was the method, and the copy in TCRdb shows in-frame clones only, minus some. Of about 170,000 clones listed, roughly nine tenths were seen once; the top ten hold 10%. Sample: PBMCs. These receptors were taken from a young woman in good health and CMV-seropositive. Both conserved end residues are part of each CDR3. The D gene is left open where the match is weak. Clone sizes are given selectively: once, few, many, or a class where the clone is expanded.

V gene	J gene	D gene	clone size	CDR3 protein	CDR3 DNA
TRBV15	TRBJ2-3	TRBD2	many	CATSSSGKPTDTQYF	TGTGCCACCAGCAGCAGCGGGAAACCCACAGATACGCAGTATTTT
TRBV11-1	TRBJ2-7	.	.	CASSPRTASYEQYF	TGTGCCAGCAGCCCCCGGACAGCCTCCTACGAGCAGTACTTC
TRBV4-2	TRBJ2-1	TRBD2	.	CASSPARGDEQFF	TGTGCCAGCAGCCCAGCGCGGGGGGATGAGCAGTTCTTC
TRBV19	TRBJ2-7	.	.	CASSFSTTYEQYF	TGTGCCAGTAGTTTTTCGACTACCTACGAGCAGTACTTC
TRBV6-5	TRBJ2-1	TRBD2	.	CASSYSASGSWEQFF	TGTGCCAGCAGTTACTCTGCTAGCGGGAGCTGGGAGCAGTTCTTC
TRBV10-3	TRBJ1-2	TRBD1	.	CAISVTGGADQGYTF	TGTGCCATCAGTGTTACAGGGGGCGCTGATCAAGGCTACACCTTC
TRBV11-1	TRBJ1-4	.	.	CASSAAGEYEKLFF	TGTGCCAGCAGCGCCGCAGGGGAATATGAAAAACTGTTTTTT
TRBV28	TRBJ1-2	.	.	CASSSGGLVFYTF	TGTGCCAGCAGTTCGGGAGGGTTGGTTTTCTACACCTTC
TRBV9	TRBJ2-7	.	.	CASSARDSTSEQYF	TGTGCCAGCAGCGCACGGGACTCCACTTCCGAGCAGTACTTC
TRBV2	TRBJ1-1	.	.	CASGGQGMNTEAFF	TGTGCCAGCGGCGGGCAGGGGATGAACACTGAAGCTTTCTTT
TRBV15	TRBJ2-1	TRBD2	.	CATSRDGTSSNEQFF	TGTGCCACCAGCAGAGATGGGACTAGCAGCAATGAGCAGTTCTTC
TRBV7-8	TRBJ1-1	.	few	CASSTYRDPEAFF	TGTGCCAGCAGCACATACAGGGACCCTGAAGCTTTCTTT
TRBV6-4	TRBJ2-7	.	.	CATRLGEGSYEQYF	TGTGCCACCCGCCTGGGAGAAGGGTCCTACGAGCAGTACTTC
TRBV27	TRBJ1-4	.	.	CASSLNREKLFF	TGTGCCAGCAGTTTAAATCGTGAAAAACTGTTTTTT
TRBV5-8	TRBJ1-3	.	once	CASSLAVFGNSGNTIYF	TGTGCCAGCAGCTTGGCTGTTTTCGGGAACTCTGGAAACACCATATATTTT
TRBV4-1	TRBJ1-1	.	.	CASSQDRFYGAFF	TGCGCCAGCAGCCAAGATCGGTTTTACGGAGCTTTCTTT
TRBV30	TRBJ2-5	TRBD1	.	CAWRTLQGAGETQYF	TGTGCCTGGAGAACCCTACAGGGGGCTGGAGAGACCCAGTACTTC
TRBV27	TRBJ2-2	TRBD1	.	CASSSRDRGAGELFF	TGTGCCAGCAGTTCCAGGGACAGGGGGGCCGGGGAGCTGTTTTTT
TRBV7-9	TRBJ2-3	.	.	CASSLSPRGTDTQYF	TGTGCCAGCAGCTTATCCCCCAGGGGCACAGATACGCAGTATTTT
TRBV7-9	TRBJ1-1	.	.	CASSQDMKAFF	TGTGCCAGCAGCCAAGACATGAAAGCTTTCTTT
TRBV11-3	TRBJ2-1	.	.	CASSSRLARSYNEQFF	TGTGCCAGCAGCTCACGCCTAGCGCGCTCCTACAATGAGCAGTTCTTC
TRBV5-6	TRBJ1-1	.	.	CASSLRQVSNTEAFF	TGTGCCAGCAGCTTAAGACAGGTATCGAACACTGAAGCTTTCTTT
TRBV19	TRBJ2-5	.	.	CASSIMGHQETQYF	TGTGCCAGTAGTATAATGGGGCACCAAGAGACCCAGTACTTC